This entry lists 10 T cell receptor beta chains sequenced from one sample in a study of cytomegalovirus exposure and HLA in healthy donors. Primers included in the PCR were 60 Vbeta and 13 Jbeta primers. TCRdb's table, derived via immunoSEQ multiplex PCR, lists solely in-frame clones and lacks some. Among fewer than 200,000 clones listed, 60% to 80% were seen once. Sequencing was done on a sample of PBMCs. The receptors stem from a man aged 55 to 70 in good health and CMV-seronegative.

The chain employs TRBV5-4 and TRBJ2-7, with D possibly being TRBD1 (5 bases). Trimming cost V 4 bases and J 1 base, with 12 bases left between them. Germline V gives CDR1 SGHNT, CDR2 YYREEE (reference sequence). The CDR3 has 14 amino acids. This chain's CDR3 is CASSPQGGSYEQYF. CDR3 sequence (DNA): TGTGCCAGCAGCCCCCAGGGCGGTTCCTACGAGCAGTACTTC.

The V call is TRBV7-9, the J call TRBJ2-3; TRBD2 might be the D (6 bases). Trimming cost V 5 bases and J 0 bases, with 9 bases left between them. CDR3 length: 14 residues. Germline V CDR1 and CDR2: SEHNR, FQNEAQ (reference sequence). The CDR3 loop is CASSPGLSTDTQYF. The CDR3 nucleotides read TGTGCCAGCAGCCCGGGACTTAGCACAGATACGCAGTATTTT.

The chain is built from TRBV7-2 and TRBJ2-3; the match to TRBD2 covers 14 bases. V lost 4 bases and J lost 4; bases outside the gene matches: 1. Germline V gene sequence: CDR1 SGHTA, CDR2 FQGNSA. The CDR3 covers 15 residues. The CDR3 is CASSSTSGRADTQYF. Here the CDR3 DNA reads TGTGCCAGCAGCTCGACTAGCGGGAGGGCAGATACGCAGTATTTT.

The CDR3 nucleotides are TGTGCCAGTAGTGGCGGCACCAGAAGGGGTTCCTACGAGCAGTACTTC. Its protein is CASSGGTRRGSYEQYF. V and J are TRBV19 and TRBJ2-7, with D perhaps matching TRBD1 (5 bases). The CDR3 is 16 amino acids. Germline V gene sequence: CDR1 LNHDA, CDR2 SQIVND (reference sequence). V was shortened by 5 bases and J by 1 base, with 18 bases between the two germline ends. The full variable domain, completed using reference TRBV19 and TRBJ2-7, is DGGITQSPKYLFRKEGQNVTLSCEQNLNHDAMYWYRQDPGQGLRLIYYSQIVNDFQKGDIAEGYSVSREKKESFPLTVTSAQKNPTAFYLCASSGGTRRGSYEQYFGPGTRLTVT.

The DNA of the CDR3 is TGTGCCAGCAGTTATGGAGTGGTAGAGACCCAGTACTTC. The encoded protein is CASSYGVVETQYF. J is TRBJ2-5 and V is TRBV27; D call uncertain. The V gene lost 4 bases and the J gene lost 4 bases, with 10 bases spanning the gap. This CDR3 has 13 residues. Germline CDR1 is MNHEY and CDR2 is SMNVEV (reference sequence).

The CDR3 nucleotides are TGTGCCAGCAGACGGGGGGTTTTTGCAGATACGCAGTATTTT. Translation gives CASRRGVFADTQYF. V usage is TRBV5-8 and J usage is TRBJ2-3; 7 positions agree with TRBD2. The germline gives CDR1 SGHTS, CDR2 YDEGEE. The CDR3 is 14 amino acids. V dropped 5 bases and J dropped 4; count of bases not matched to a gene: 7.

This sequence joins TRBV7-9 and TRBJ1-5, with 7 bases that match TRBD1. The CDR3 spans 14 residues. With V trimmed by 1 base and J by 6 bases, 3 bases remained unmatched. Germline V gives CDR1 SEHNR, CDR2 FQNEAQ (reference sequence). In DNA, the CDR3 is TGTGCCAGCAGCTTAGGACAGGGTCTTCAGCCCCAGCATTTT. This codes for CASSLGQGLQPQHF.

J is TRBJ1-5 and V is TRBV7-2; D gene uncertain. Trimming took 5 bases from V and 1 from J, leaving 12 bases between them. CDR3 length: 15 residues. Germline V lookup: CDR1 SGHTA, CDR2 FQGNSA. The CDR3 DNA is TGTGCCAGCAGCCCGGTCGGGGTAAGCAATCAGCCCCAGCATTTT. This translates into CASSPVGVSNQPQHF.

The chain uses TRBV7-2 and TRBJ2-1; D unresolved. The CDR3 loop spans 12 amino acids. CDR1 is SGHTA, CDR2 FQGNSA, per germline. The ends were cut back, 1 base at V and 11 bases at J, with 9 bases in the middle. The CDR3 nucleotides are TGTGCCAGCAGCTTAGAATCCTCCCAGCAGTTCTTC. It encodes CASSLESSQQFF.

The CDR3 protein is CASSTGLAGSPDTQYF. Here the CDR3 DNA reads TGTGCCAGCAGCACGGGACTAGCGGGGAGCCCAGATACGCAGTATTTT. The genes are TRBV5-4 and TRBJ2-3; 13 nucleotides align to TRBD2. The CDR3 spans 16 residues. CDR1 SGHNT and CDR2 YYREEE come from the germline V gene (reference sequence). With 4 bases clipped from V and 4 bases from J, the junction kept 6 bases outside the gene matches.